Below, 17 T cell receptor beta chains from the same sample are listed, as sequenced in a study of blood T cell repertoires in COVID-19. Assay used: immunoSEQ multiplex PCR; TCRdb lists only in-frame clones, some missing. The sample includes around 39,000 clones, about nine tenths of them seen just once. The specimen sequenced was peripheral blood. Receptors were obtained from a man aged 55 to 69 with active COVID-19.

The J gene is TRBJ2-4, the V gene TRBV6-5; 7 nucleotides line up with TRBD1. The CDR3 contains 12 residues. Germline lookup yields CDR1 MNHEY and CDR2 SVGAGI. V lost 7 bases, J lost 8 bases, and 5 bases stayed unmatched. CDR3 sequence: CASKGGIDIQYF. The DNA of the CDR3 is TGTGCCAGCAAAGGGGGCATAGACATTCAGTACTTC.

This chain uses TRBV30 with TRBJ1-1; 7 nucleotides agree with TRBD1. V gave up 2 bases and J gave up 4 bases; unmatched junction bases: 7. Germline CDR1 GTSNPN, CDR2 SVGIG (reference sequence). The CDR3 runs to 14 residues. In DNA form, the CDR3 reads TGTGCCTGGAGTCCCTTGTACAGGGGCACTGAAGCTTTCTTT. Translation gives CAWSPLYRGTEAFF.

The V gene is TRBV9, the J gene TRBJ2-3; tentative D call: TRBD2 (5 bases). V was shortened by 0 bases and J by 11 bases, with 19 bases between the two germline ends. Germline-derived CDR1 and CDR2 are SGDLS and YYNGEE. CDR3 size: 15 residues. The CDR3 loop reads CASSVGRLAGYEQYF. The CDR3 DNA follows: TGTGCCAGCAGCGTAGGAAGACTGGCGGGTTATGAGCAGTATTTT.

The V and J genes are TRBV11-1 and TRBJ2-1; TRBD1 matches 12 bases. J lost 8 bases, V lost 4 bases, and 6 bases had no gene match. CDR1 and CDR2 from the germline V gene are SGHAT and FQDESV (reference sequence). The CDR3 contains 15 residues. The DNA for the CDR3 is TGTGCCAGCAGCTGGGGACAGGGGGCTATCGATGAGCAGTTCTTC. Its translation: CASSWGQGAIDEQFF.

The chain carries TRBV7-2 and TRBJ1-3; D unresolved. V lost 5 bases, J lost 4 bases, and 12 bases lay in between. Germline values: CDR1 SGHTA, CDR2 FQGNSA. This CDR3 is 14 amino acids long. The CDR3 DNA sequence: TGTGCCAGCAGCCCTAACCTATCAGGAAACACCATATATTTT. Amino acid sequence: CASSPNLSGNTIYF.

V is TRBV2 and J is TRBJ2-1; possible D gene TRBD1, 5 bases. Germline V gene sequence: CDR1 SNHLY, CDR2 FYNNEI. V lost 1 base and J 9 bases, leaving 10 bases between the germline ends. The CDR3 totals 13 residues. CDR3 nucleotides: TGTGCCAGCAGTGAAGAGAGGCAGGGTGAGCAGTTCTTC. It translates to CASSEERQGEQFF.

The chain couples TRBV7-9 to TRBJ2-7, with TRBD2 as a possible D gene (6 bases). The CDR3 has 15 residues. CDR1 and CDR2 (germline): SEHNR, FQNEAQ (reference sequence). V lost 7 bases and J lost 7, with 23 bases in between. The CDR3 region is CASTPSGSGVREQYF. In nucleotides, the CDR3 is TGTGCCAGCACTCCTTCGGGTAGCGGCGTCCGGGAGCAGTACTTC.

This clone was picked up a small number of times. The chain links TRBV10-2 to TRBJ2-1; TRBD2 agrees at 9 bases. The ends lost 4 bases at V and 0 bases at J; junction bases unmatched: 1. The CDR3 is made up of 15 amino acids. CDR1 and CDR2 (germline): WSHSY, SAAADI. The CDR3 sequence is CASSVAGDSYNEQFF. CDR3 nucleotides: TGCGCCAGCAGTGTAGCGGGGGACTCCTACAATGAGCAGTTCTTC.

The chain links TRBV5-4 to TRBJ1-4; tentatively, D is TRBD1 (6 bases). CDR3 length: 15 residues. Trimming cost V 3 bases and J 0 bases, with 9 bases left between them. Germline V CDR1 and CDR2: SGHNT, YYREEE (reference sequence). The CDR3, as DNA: TGTGCCAGCAGCTGGGACAACCCAACTAATGAAAAACTGTTTTTT. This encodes CASSWDNPTNEKLFF.

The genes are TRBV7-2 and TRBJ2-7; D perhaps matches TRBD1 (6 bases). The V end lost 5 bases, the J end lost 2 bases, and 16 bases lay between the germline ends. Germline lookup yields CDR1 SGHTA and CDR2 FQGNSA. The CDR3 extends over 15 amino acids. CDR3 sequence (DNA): TGTGCCAGCAGCGTGACTCGGGACACTCCCTACGAGCAGTACTTC. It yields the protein CASSVTRDTPYEQYF.

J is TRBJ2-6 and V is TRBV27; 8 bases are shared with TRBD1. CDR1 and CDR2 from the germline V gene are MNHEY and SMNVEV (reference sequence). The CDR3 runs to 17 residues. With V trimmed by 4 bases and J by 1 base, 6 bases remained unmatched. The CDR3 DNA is TGTGCCAGCAGTTCCGGGACAGGCGCGTCTGGGGCCAACGTCCTGACTTTC. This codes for CASSSGTGASGANVLTF. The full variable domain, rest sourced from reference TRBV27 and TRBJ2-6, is EAQVTQNPRYLITVTGKKLTVTCSQNMNHEYMSWYRQDPGLGLRQIYYSMNVEVTDKGDVPEGYKVSRKEKRNFPLILESPSPNQTSLYFCASSSGTGASGANVLTFGAGSRLTVL.

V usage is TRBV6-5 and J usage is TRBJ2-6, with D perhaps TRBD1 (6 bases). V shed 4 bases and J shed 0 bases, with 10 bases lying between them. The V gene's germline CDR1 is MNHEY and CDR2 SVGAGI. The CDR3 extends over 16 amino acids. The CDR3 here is CASSSTGYSGANVLTF. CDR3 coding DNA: TGTGCCAGCAGTTCTACAGGGTACTCTGGGGCCAACGTCCTGACTTTC.

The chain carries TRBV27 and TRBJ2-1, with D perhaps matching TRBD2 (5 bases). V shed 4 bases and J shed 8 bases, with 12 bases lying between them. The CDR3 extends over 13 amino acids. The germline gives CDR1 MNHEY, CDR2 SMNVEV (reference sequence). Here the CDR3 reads CASSSWSADEQFF. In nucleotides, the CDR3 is TGTGCCAGCAGTTCGTGGTCAGCGGATGAGCAGTTCTTC.

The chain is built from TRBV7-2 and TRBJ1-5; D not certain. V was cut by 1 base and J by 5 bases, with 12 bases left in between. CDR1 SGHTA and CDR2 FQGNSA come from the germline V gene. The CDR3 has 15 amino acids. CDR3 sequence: CASSLVRGIDQPQHF. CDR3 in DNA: TGTGCCAGCAGCTTAGTTCGAGGTATTGATCAGCCCCAGCATTTT. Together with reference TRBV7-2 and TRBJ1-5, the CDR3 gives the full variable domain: GAGVSQSPSNKVTEKGKDVELRCDPISGHTALYWYRQSLGQGLEFLIYFQGNSAPDKSGLPSDRFSAERTGGSVSTLTIQRTQQEDSAVYLCASSLVRGIDQPQHFGDGTRLSIL.

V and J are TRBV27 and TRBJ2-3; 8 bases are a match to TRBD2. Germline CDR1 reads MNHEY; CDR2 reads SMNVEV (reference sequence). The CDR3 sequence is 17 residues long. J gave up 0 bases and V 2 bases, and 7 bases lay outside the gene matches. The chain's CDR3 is CASSLPGLAQSTDTQYF. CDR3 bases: TGTGCCAGCAGTTTACCCGGACTAGCCCAAAGCACAGATACGCAGTATTTT.

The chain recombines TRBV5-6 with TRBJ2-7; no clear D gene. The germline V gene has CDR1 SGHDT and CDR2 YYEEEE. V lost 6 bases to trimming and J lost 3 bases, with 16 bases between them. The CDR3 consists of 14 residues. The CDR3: CASKLIYFLYEQYF. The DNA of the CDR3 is TGTGCCAGCAAATTAATCTATTTCCTCTACGAGCAGTACTTC.

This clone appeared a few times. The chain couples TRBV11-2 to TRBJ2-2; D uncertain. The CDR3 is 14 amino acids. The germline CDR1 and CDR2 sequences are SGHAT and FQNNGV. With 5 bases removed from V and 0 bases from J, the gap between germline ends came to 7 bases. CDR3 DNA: TGTGCCAGCAGCCGGTCTTCGAACACCGGGGAGCTGTTTTTT. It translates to CASSRSSNTGELFF.